The 5 T cell receptor beta chains below were found in one sample sequenced in a study of molecular identifiers for immune sequencing clone quantification. MiXCR, applied by TCRdb to the PCR reads, yields one record per CDR3 protein. In the table there are approximately 500,000 distinct CDR3 sequences, about a fifth of which are singletons. Sample: naive CD8+ T cells from blood, with Jurkat cell RNA spiked in. Stated subset: FACS-sorted CD8+CD4-CCR7+CD45RA+ naive T cells. These receptor sequences come from a human donor in good health. Some libraries in this study had Jurkat cell RNA spiked in.

There are many counts of this clonotype. This sequence joins TRBV7-9 and TRBJ1-1, with D unresolved. The CDR3 runs 12 residues. Germline V lookup: CDR1 SEHNR, CDR2 FQNEAQ (reference sequence). V was cut by 5 bases and J by 4 bases, with 8 bases left in between. This CDR3 reads CASSPIATEAFF. The CDR3 region has the DNA TGTGCCAGCAGCCCAATCGCCACTGAAGCTTTCTTT.

This clonotype came up once. A read error may explain this, as a much larger clone is one base away. The chain is built from TRBV2 and TRBJ2-7, with D possibly being TRBD1 (5 bases). Germline CDR1 SNHLY, CDR2 FYNNEI. This CDR3 has 14 amino acids. The CDR3 sequence is CASRKHPDSYDQYF. The DNA for the CDR3 is TGTGCCAGCAGGAAGCACCCCGACAGCTACGATCAGTACTTC.

This chain connects TRBV28 to TRBJ2-7, with a weak D call TRBD1 (5 bases). In germline, CDR1 is MDHEN, CDR2 SYDVKM. Deletions cut 3 bases from V and 6 bases from J, with 12 bases between. CDR3 length: 13 amino acids. CDR3 bases: TGTGCCAGCAGTTTCTCACAGGTGGGCGAGCAGTACTTC. Its translation: CASSFSQVGEQYF.

This clonotype was counted a few times. This chain joins TRBV5-5 and TRBJ1-1; 8 bases are shared with TRBD1. With V trimmed by 4 bases and J by 1 base, 12 bases remained unmatched. In germline, CDR1 is SGHKS, CDR2 YYEKEE (reference sequence). This CDR3 comprises 17 residues. DNA of the CDR3: TGTGCCAGCAGCCCGGGCCAGGGGGCGCGGGGGAACACTGAAGCTTTCTTT. Amino acids: CASSPGQGARGNTEAFF.

The table lists this clonotype with many counts. The DNA of the CDR3 is TGTGCCAGCAGTCCAGGGGCCGCGGGATGGGAGACCCAGTACTTC. This gives the protein CASSPGAAGWETQYF. V and J are TRBV28 and TRBJ2-5; TRBD1 or TRBD2 may be the D gene (6 bases each). Germline V gene lookup returns CDR1 MDHEN and CDR2 SYDVKM. V lost 5 bases to trimming and J lost 5 bases, with 18 bases between them. This CDR3 spans 15 amino acids.